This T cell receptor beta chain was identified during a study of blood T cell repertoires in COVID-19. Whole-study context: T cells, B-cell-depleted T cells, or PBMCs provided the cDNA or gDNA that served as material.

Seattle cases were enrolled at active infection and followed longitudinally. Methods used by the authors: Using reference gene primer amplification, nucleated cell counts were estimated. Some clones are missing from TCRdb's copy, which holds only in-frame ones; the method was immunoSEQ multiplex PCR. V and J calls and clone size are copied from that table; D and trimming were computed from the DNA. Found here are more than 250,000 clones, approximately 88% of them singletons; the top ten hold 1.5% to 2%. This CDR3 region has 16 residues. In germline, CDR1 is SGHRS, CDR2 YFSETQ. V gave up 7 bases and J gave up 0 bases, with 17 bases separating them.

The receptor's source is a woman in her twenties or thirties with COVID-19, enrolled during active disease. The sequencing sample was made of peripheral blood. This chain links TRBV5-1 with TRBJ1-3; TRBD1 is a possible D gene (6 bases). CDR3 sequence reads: CASGEQGFFSGNTIYF. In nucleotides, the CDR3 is TGCGCCAGCGGGGAACAGGGTTTTTTCTCTGGAAACACCATATATTTT.